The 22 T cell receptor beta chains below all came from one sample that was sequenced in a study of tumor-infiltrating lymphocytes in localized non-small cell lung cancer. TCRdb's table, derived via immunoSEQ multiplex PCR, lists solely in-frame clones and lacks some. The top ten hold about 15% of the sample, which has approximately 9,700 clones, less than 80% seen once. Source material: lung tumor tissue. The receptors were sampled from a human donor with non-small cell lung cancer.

The CDR3 sequence: CASRQTGKNTEAFF. CDR3 nucleotides: TGTGCCAGCAGACAGACAGGGAAGAACACTGAAGCTTTCTTT. V usage is TRBV6-6 and J usage is TRBJ1-1; TRBD1 matches 7 bases. The length of the CDR3 is 14 residues. The V gene end was trimmed by 6 bases and the J gene end by 1 base; junction bases not matched to a gene: 5. Germline assignment: CDR1 MNHNY and CDR2 SVGAGI (reference sequence).

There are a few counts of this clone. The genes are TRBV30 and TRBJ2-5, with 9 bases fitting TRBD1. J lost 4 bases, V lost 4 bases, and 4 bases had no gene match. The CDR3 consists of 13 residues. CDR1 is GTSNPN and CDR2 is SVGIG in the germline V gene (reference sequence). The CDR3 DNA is TGTGCCTGGACACAGGGGGCAAGAGAGACCCAGTACTTC. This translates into CAWTQGARETQYF.

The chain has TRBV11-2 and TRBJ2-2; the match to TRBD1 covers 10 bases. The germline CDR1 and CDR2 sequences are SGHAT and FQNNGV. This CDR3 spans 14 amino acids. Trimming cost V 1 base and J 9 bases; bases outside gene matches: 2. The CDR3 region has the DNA TGTGCCAGCAGCTTAGGGGACAGGGGCCGGGAGCTGTTTTTT. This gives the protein CASSLGDRGRELFF. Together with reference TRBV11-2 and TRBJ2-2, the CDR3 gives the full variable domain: EAGVAQSPRYKIIEKRQSVAFWCNPISGHATLYWYQQILGQGPKLLIQFQNNGVVDDSQLPKDRFSAERLKGVDSTLKIQPAKLEDSAVYLCASSLGDRGRELFFGEGSRLTVL.

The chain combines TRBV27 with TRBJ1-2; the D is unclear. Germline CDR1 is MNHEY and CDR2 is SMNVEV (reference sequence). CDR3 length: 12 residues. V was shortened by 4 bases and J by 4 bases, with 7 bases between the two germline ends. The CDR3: CASSSGIYGYTF. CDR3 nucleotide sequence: TGTGCCAGCAGTTCCGGGATCTATGGCTACACCTTC.

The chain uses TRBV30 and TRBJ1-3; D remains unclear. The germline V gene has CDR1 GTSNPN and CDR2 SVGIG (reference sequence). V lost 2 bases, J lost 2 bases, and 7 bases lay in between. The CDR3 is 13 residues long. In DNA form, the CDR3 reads TGTGCCTGGAGTTCGAACCCTGGAAACACCATATATTTT. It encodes CAWSSNPGNTIYF. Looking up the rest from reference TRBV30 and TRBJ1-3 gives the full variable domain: SQTIHQWPATLVQPVGSPLSLECTVEGTSNPNLYWYRQAAGRGLQLLFYSVGIGQISSEVPQNLSASRPQDRQFILSSKKLLLSDSGFYLCAWSSNPGNTIYFGEGSWLTVV.

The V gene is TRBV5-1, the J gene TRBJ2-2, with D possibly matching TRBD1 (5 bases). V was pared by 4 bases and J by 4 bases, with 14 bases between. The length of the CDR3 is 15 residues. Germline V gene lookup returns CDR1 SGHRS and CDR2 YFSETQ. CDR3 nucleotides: TGCGCCAGCAGCCGGACCGACAGAAGCACCGGGGAGCTGTTTTTT. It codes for CASSRTDRSTGELFF.

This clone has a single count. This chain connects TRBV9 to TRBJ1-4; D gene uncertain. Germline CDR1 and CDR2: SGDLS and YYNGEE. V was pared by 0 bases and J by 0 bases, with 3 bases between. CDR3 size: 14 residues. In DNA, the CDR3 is TGTGCCAGCAGCGTAGGCGCAACTAATGAAAAACTGTTTTTT. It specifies CASSVGATNEKLFF. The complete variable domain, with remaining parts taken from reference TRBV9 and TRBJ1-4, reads DSGVTQTPKHLITATGQRVTLRCSPRSGDLSVYWYQQSLDQGLQFLIQYYNGEERAKGNILERFSAQQFPDLHSELNLSSLELGDSALYFCASSVGATNEKLFFGSGTQLSVL.

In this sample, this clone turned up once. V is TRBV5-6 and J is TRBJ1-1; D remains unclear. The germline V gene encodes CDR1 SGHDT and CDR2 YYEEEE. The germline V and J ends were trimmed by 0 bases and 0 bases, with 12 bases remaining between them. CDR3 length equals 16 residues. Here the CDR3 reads CASSLGARSMNTEAFF. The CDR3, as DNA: TGTGCCAGCAGCTTGGGTGCGAGGTCCATGAACACTGAAGCTTTCTTT.

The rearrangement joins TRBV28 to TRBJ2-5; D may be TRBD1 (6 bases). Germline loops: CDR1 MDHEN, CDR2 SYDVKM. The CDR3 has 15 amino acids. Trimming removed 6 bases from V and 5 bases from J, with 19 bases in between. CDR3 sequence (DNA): TGTGCCAGCAGCATAGGGTCAGGGGAAGTGGAGACCCAGTACTTC. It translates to CASSIGSGEVETQYF.

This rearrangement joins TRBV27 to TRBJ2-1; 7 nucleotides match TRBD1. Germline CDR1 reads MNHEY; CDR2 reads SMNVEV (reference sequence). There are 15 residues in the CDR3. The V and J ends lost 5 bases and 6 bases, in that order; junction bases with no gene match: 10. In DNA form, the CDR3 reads TGTGCCAGCAGTCCGCCGGGACAGTGGGGCAATGAGCAGTTCTTC. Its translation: CASSPPGQWGNEQFF.

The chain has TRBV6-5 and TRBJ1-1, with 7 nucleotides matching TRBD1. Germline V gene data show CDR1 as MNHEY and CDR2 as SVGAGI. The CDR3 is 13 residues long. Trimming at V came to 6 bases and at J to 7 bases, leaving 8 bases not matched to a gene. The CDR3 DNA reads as TGTGCCAGCAGCTTGACAGGGCATCTTGAAGCTTTCTTT. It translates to CASSLTGHLEAFF.

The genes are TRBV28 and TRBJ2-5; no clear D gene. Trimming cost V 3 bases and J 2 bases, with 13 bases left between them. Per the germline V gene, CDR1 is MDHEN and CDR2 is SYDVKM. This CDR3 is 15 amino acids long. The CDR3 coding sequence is TGTGCCAGCAGTTTCGCTCGAGCTAGACAAGAGACCCAGTACTTC. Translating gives CASSFARARQETQYF.

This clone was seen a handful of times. In nucleotides, the CDR3 is TGTGCCAGCAGCTTGGCCTCCTTTAGCGGGGAGCTGTTTTTT. Residues: CASSLASFSGELFF. The chain joins TRBV5-4 to TRBJ2-2; D is ambiguous. Germline CDR1 and CDR2: SGHNT and YYREEE (reference sequence). The CDR3 runs 14 residues. V was pared by 0 bases and J by 7 bases, with 10 bases between.

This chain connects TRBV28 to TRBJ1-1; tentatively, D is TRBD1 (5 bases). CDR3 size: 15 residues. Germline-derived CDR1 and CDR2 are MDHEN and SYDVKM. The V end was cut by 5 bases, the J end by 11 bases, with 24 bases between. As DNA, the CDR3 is TGTGCCAGCAGTACCGCCGGGGCGAAAAGGGTCTCGGCTTTCTTT. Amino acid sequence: CASSTAGAKRVSAFF.

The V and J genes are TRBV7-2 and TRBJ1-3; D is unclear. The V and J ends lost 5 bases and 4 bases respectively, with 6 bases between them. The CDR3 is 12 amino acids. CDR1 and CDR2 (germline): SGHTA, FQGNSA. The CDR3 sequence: CASSQAGNTIYF. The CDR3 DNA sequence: TGTGCCAGCAGCCAAGCCGGAAACACCATATATTTT. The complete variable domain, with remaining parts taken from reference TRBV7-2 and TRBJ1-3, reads GAGVSQSPSNKVTEKGKDVELRCDPISGHTALYWYRQSLGQGLEFLIYFQGNSAPDKSGLPSDRFSAERTGGSVSTLTIQRTQQEDSAVYLCASSQAGNTIYFGEGSWLTVV.

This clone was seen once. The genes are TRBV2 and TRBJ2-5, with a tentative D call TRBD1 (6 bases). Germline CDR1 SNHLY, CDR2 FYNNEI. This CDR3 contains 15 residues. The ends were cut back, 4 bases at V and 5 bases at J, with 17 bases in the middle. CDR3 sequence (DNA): TGTGCCAGCAGTGGAGGGCAGGGGAATTGGGAGACCCAGTACTTC. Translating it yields CASSGGQGNWETQYF.

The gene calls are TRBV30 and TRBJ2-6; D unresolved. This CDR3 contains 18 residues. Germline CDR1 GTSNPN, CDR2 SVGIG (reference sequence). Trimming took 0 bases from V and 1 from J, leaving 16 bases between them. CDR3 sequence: CAWSVHSGRVSGANVLTF. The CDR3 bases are TGTGCCTGGAGTGTACATTCAGGACGTGTGTCTGGGGCCAACGTCCTGACTTTC.

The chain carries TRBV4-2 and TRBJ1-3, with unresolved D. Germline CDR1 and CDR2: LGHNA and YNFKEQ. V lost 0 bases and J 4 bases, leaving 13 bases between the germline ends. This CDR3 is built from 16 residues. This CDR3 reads CASSQEGNPSGNTIYF. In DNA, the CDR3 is TGTGCCAGCAGCCAAGAGGGGAACCCATCGGGAAACACCATATATTTT.

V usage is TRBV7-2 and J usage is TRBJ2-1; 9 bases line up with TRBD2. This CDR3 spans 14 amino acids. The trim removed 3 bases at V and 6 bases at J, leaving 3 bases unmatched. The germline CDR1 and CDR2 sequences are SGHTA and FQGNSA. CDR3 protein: CASSLYSGGNEQFF. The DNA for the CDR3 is TGTGCCAGCAGCTTGTATAGCGGGGGCAATGAGCAGTTCTTC.

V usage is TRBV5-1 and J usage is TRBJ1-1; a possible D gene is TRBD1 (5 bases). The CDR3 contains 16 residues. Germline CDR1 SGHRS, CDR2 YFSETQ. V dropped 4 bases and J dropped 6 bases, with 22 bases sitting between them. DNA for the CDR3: TGCGCCAGCAGCCACCGGGACTCAGCCCCCACCGCTGAAGCTTTCTTT. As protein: CASSHRDSAPTAEAFF.

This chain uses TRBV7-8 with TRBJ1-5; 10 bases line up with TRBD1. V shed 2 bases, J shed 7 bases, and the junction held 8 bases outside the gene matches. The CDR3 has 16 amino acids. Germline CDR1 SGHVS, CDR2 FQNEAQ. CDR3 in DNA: TGTGCCAGCAGCTTATCGGGGACAGGGGCAGGACAGCCCCAGCATTTT. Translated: CASSLSGTGAGQPQHF.

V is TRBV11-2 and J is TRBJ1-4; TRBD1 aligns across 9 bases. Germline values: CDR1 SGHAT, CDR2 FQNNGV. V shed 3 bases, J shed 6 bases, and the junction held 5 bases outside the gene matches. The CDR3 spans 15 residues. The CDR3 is CASSLTGQGDEKLFF. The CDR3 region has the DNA TGTGCCAGCAGCTTGACGGGACAGGGTGATGAAAAACTGTTTTTT.